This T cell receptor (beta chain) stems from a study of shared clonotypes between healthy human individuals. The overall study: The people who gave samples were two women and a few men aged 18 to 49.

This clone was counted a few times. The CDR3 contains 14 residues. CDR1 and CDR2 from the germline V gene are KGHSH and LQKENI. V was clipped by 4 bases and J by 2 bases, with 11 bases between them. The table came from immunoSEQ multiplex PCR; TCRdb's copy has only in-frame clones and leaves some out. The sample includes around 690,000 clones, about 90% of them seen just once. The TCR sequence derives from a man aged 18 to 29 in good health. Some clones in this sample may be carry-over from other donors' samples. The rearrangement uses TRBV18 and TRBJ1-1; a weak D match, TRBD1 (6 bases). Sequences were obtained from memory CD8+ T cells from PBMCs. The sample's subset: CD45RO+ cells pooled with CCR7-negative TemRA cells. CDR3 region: CASSQSQGNTEAFF. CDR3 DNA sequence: TGTGCCAGCTCACAATCACAGGGTAACACTGAAGCTTTCTTT.